Presented here are 25 T cell receptor beta chains from one specimen sequenced in a study of CD8+ T cells in alopecia areata. Sequencing used cDNA as its template, made by extracting RNA and reverse transcribing it. Sequencing was performed with immunoSEQ multiplex PCR; in TCRdb, only in-frame clones are kept and a portion is missing. The sample carries 150,000 or so clones, over 70% recorded once. Here the sequenced sample was CD8+ T cells sorted from blood, taken at week 0. These receptors were obtained from a human donor with alopecia areata.

This chain links TRBV27 with TRBJ2-7; D may be TRBD1 (5 bases). Germline CDR1 reads MNHEY; CDR2 reads SMNVEV (reference sequence). The CDR3 has 12 residues. Trimming shortened V by 6 bases and J by 5 bases, and 11 bases separated the two germline ends. CDR3 in amino acids: CASRDTPDEQYF. In DNA, the CDR3 is TGTGCCAGCAGGGACACCCCTGACGAGCAGTACTTC.

The chain uses TRBV21-1 and TRBJ1-2; the table's D call TRBD1 went unverified against the DNA. TRBV21-1 is a known pseudogene. This CDR3 contains 16 residues. In DNA, the CDR3 is TGTGCCAGCAGCCGACGTCAGGGGGCCCCGGACTATGGCTACACCTTC. It encodes CASSRRQGAPDYGYTF.

The genes are TRBV11-1 and TRBJ2-7, with D perhaps matching TRBD1 (5 bases). The CDR3 is 15 residues long. The V gene's germline CDR1 is SGHAT and CDR2 FQDESV (reference sequence). Deletions cut 5 bases from V and 3 bases from J, with 17 bases between. The DNA of the CDR3 is TGTGCCAGCAGCATTGCTCAGGTGGGGCACTACGAGCAGTACTTC. Residues: CASSIAQVGHYEQYF.

J is TRBJ2-7 and V is TRBV4-1; D is ambiguous. V shed 5 bases and J shed 1 base, with 15 bases lying between them. This CDR3 contains 15 residues. Germline V gene sequence: CDR1 MGHRA, CDR2 YSYEKL. In DNA form, the CDR3 reads TGCGCCAGCAGCTTTTCTTGGGCAGGATCCTACGAGCAGTACTTC. This codes for CASSFSWAGSYEQYF.

The CDR3 DNA reads TGTGCCAGCAGACTTACAGGGGAGTGGGGCTACACCTTC. Translated, it gives CASRLTGEWGYTF. The chain has TRBV28 and TRBJ1-2, with 7 bases identical to TRBD1. This CDR3 contains 13 residues. Trimming at V came to 6 bases and at J to 8 bases, leaving 9 bases not matched to a gene. Looked up from germline, CDR1 is MDHEN and CDR2 is SYDVKM.

This clone was recorded a few times. Other DNA sequences of this sample code for an identical CDR3. The chain joins TRBV25-1 to TRBJ2-7; D ambiguous. With 3 bases removed from V and 0 bases from J, the gap between germline ends came to 0 bases. This CDR3 has 11 residues. Per germline, CDR1 MGHDK and CDR2 SYGVNS. The CDR3 spells CASSDSYEQYF. The CDR3 DNA reads as TGTGCCAGCAGTGACTCCTACGAGCAGTACTTC.

The chain combines TRBV4-1 with TRBJ1-5, with a weak D call TRBD1 (6 bases). Germline-derived CDR1 and CDR2 are MGHRA and YSYEKL. V was pared by 2 bases and J by 6 bases, with 11 bases between. The CDR3 runs to 14 residues. In DNA form, the CDR3 reads TGCGCCAGCAGCCAATACAGGGAGCGTCAGCCCCAGCATTTT. Its translation: CASSQYRERQPQHF.

The chain recombines TRBV7-9 with TRBJ2-7, with D unresolved. This CDR3 contains 16 residues. Trimming pared 4 bases from V and 2 bases from J, leaving 18 bases between. The germline V gene encodes CDR1 SEHNR and CDR2 FQNEAQ (reference sequence). The CDR3 region has the DNA TGTGCCAGCAGCTCGGACCAGACCCAATGGCCCTACGAGCAGTACTTC. As protein: CASSSDQTQWPYEQYF.

Details on this clone: Other DNA variants within this sample encode the same CDR3. The rearrangement links TRBV7-9 to TRBJ2-1, with no clear D. The germline gives CDR1 SEHNR, CDR2 FQNEAQ (reference sequence). V lost 1 base and J 4 bases, leaving 2 bases between the germline ends. CDR3 length: 12 residues. The CDR3 spells CASSLGYNEQFF. DNA for the CDR3: TGTGCCAGCAGCTTAGGGTACAATGAGCAGTTCTTC.

The chain recombines TRBV9 with TRBJ2-7; TRBD2 agrees at 9 bases. Trimming at V came to 2 bases and at J to 4 bases, leaving 7 bases not matched to a gene. Germline V gives CDR1 SGDLS, CDR2 YYNGEE. This CDR3 has 15 amino acids. The CDR3 sequence: CASSVQAGGLYEQYF. Written as DNA, the CDR3 is TGTGCCAGCAGCGTTCAAGCGGGAGGTTTGTACGAGCAGTACTTC.

The chain recombines TRBV5-8 with TRBJ2-1, with 8 bases fitting TRBD2. The germline V gene has CDR1 SGHTS and CDR2 YDEGEE. V gave up 0 bases and J gave up 4 bases; unmatched junction bases: 6. The CDR3 extends over 16 amino acids. This CDR3 is CASSLAQRELYNEQFF. The CDR3 coding sequence is TGTGCCAGCAGCTTGGCCCAGCGGGAGCTATACAATGAGCAGTTCTTC.

This clone showed up just a few times. The genes are TRBV21-1 and TRBJ2-1; TRBD2, the table's D call, was not compared with the DNA. TRBV21-1 is assigned pseudogene status. The CDR3 length is 15 residues. The DNA for the CDR3 is TGTGCCAGCAGAAAGGTGACTAGCGGGGGCTATGAGCAGTTCTTC. It yields the protein CASRKVTSGGYEQFF.

V and J are TRBV7-9 and TRBJ2-1; TRBD2 matches 11 bases. Germline loops: CDR1 SEHNR, CDR2 FQNEAQ (reference sequence). V was pared by 4 bases and J by 4 bases, with 6 bases of the junction left unmatched. The CDR3 is 16 residues long. The CDR3 protein is CASSSELAGEYNEQFF. The CDR3 bases are TGTGCCAGCAGCTCGGAACTAGCGGGGGAGTACAATGAGCAGTTCTTC.

The rearrangement links TRBV5-1 to TRBJ2-2; 7 bases agree with TRBD1. The CDR3 length is 18 residues. Germline loops: CDR1 SGHRS, CDR2 YFSETQ. V dropped 0 bases and J dropped 0; count of bases not matched to a gene: 8. CDR3 nucleotide sequence: TGCGCCAGCAGCTTGGCCGGATGGGACAGATCGAACACCGGGGAGCTGTTTTTT. Translated, it gives CASSLAGWDRSNTGELFF.

This sequence joins TRBV7-8 and TRBJ2-1; D is possibly TRBD2 (6 bases). This CDR3 spans 14 amino acids. Trimming took 5 bases from V and 9 from J, leaving 17 bases between them. Germline lookup yields CDR1 SGHVS and CDR2 FQNEAQ. CDR3 protein: CASSQTGLILEQFF. CDR3 coding DNA: TGTGCCAGCAGCCAAACAGGACTAATCCTTGAGCAGTTCTTC.

The CDR3 region is CATWGRDREAFF. CDR3 nucleotide sequence: TGTGCCACCTGGGGGCGGGACAGGGAAGCTTTCTTT. The chain combines TRBV6-1 with TRBJ1-1; the match to TRBD1 covers 8 bases. Germline V gives CDR1 MNHNS, CDR2 SASEGT. The V and J ends lost 10 bases and 8 bases, in that order; junction bases with no gene match: 9. This CDR3 has 12 amino acids.

The rearrangement links TRBV11-2 to TRBJ1-5; unclear D gene. In germline, CDR1 is SGHAT, CDR2 FQNNGV. CDR3 length: 16 residues. Trimming removed 0 bases at V and 5 bases at J, with 14 bases between. Here the CDR3 reads CASSLDGELSHQPQHF. CDR3 bases: TGTGCCAGCAGCTTAGACGGGGAGTTATCGCATCAGCCCCAGCATTTT.

The gene calls are TRBV9 and TRBJ2-1, with 9 bases that match TRBD1. V lost 0 bases and J lost 7; bases outside the gene matches: 8. The V gene's germline CDR1 is SGDLS and CDR2 YYNGEE. The CDR3 loop spans 16 amino acids. CDR3 bases: TGTGCCAGCAGCGTAGTTGACAGGGGGATAAGAAATGAGCAGTTCTTC. Translation: CASSVVDRGIRNEQFF.

This clone was counted a few times. The rearrangement joins TRBV4-1 to TRBJ2-1; 7 nucleotides line up with TRBD2. The CDR3 contains 18 residues. The germline V gene encodes CDR1 MGHRA and CDR2 YSYEKL. The ends lost 4 bases at V and 2 bases at J; junction bases unmatched: 14. CDR3 region: CASSPSLSAGDAYNEQFF. CDR3 in DNA: TGCGCCAGCAGCCCGTCATTGTCGGCGGGAGATGCCTACAATGAGCAGTTCTTC.

The CDR3 here is CASSLIATEAFF. DNA for the CDR3: TGTGCCAGCAGCTTAATCGCAACTGAAGCTTTCTTT. The chain links TRBV11-2 to TRBJ1-1; D remains ambiguous. This CDR3 has 12 residues. The germline V gene has CDR1 SGHAT and CDR2 FQNNGV. Between the trimmed V and J ends, which lost 2 bases and 5 bases, there was a span of 6 bases.

This chain links TRBV11-2 with TRBJ2-1; 12 bases are a match to TRBD2. From germline, CDR1 is SGHAT and CDR2 FQNNGV. Trimming cost V 1 base and J 7 bases; bases outside gene matches: 8. This CDR3 comprises 17 residues. The CDR3 protein is CASSLAPGLAGSNEQFF. The CDR3 nucleotides are TGTGCCAGCAGCTTAGCACCGGGACTAGCGGGTTCAAATGAGCAGTTCTTC. Based on the CDR3 plus reference TRBV11-2 and TRBJ2-1, the full variable domain is EAGVAQSPRYKIIEKRQSVAFWCNPISGHATLYWYQQILGQGPKLLIQFQNNGVVDDSQLPKDRFSAERLKGVDSTLKIQPAKLEDSAVYLCASSLAPGLAGSNEQFFGPGTRLTVL.

This clone has only a few counts. This sequence joins TRBV27 and TRBJ2-2; 8 positions match TRBD2. CDR3 length: 14 amino acids. J gave up 8 bases and V 7 bases, and 9 bases lay outside the gene matches. CDR1 and CDR2 (germline): MNHEY, SMNVEV (reference sequence). Here the CDR3 reads CASTPGLGVGELFF. Here the CDR3 DNA reads TGTGCCAGCACCCCGGGACTAGGAGTAGGGGAGCTGTTTTTT.

The CDR3 region is CASSFQGAETQYF. Written as DNA, the CDR3 is TGTGCCAGCAGCTTCCAGGGGGCAGAGACCCAGTACTTC. V is TRBV11-2 and J is TRBJ2-5, with 8 bases matching TRBD1. CDR1 is SGHAT and CDR2 is FQNNGV in the germline V gene. V lost 3 bases and J lost 4; bases outside the gene matches: 1. CDR3 length equals 13 residues.

This clone was counted once. This sequence joins TRBV4-2 and TRBJ1-2; a weak D match, TRBD1 (5 bases). There are 15 residues in the CDR3. Germline values: CDR1 LGHNA, CDR2 YNFKEQ. V shed 4 bases and J shed 3 bases, with 15 bases lying between them. The CDR3 DNA follows: TGTGCCAGCAGCCCATACGGGGGGGGTGACTATGGCTACACCTTC. Translated: CASSPYGGGDYGYTF.

As concerns this clone: In the same sample, other DNA sequences code for this CDR3. The chain links TRBV19 to TRBJ2-3; 7 nucleotides match TRBD2. Germline V gene sequence: CDR1 LNHDA, CDR2 SQIVND (reference sequence). Germline trimming cut 3 bases from V and 0 bases from J; bases unmatched to any gene: 3. The CDR3 has 15 residues. In DNA form, the CDR3 reads TGTGCCAGTAGTATTGCCGGGAGGAGCACAGATACGCAGTATTTT. Protein: CASSIAGRSTDTQYF.